The rows below give T cell receptor beta chains drawn from one sample of a study of T cell repertoires in cytomegalovirus infection. MiXCR, run by TCRdb on the reads, gives a single entry per CDR3 protein. This table has 300,000 to 400,000 distinct CDR3 sequences, roughly 20% appearing once. Sequencing was performed on PBMCs. The receptors shown here come from a human donor in good health (CMV status not recorded). Some clones in this sample may be carry-over from other donors' samples. Each CDR3 is given with its conserved first and last residue. Each record gives: V gene, clone size, J gene, CDR3 protein. Where a row states a size, it is once, few, many or the class of an expanded clone; other rows omit it.

v_call: TRBV10-3; clone_size: few; j_call: TRBJ2-4; cdr3_aa: CATSGGFVKNIQYF
v_call: TRBV28; clone_size: few; j_call: TRBJ2-7; cdr3_aa: CASTSPGRGKYEQYF
v_call: TRBV7-2; clone_size: few; j_call: TRBJ2-5; cdr3_aa: CASSLKGGQGGKETQYF
v_call: TRBV20-1; clone_size: NA; j_call: TRBJ1-1; cdr3_aa: CSAVVAREAFF
v_call: TRBV2; clone_size: NA; j_call: TRBJ1-2; cdr3_aa: CASSVVDNYGYTF
v_call: TRBV11-2; clone_size: NA; j_call: TRBJ2-3; cdr3_aa: CASSIGTSGPMNTQYF
v_call: TRBV7-2; clone_size: many; j_call: TRBJ1-2; cdr3_aa: CASSLLGPGDYGYTF
v_call: TRBV20-1; clone_size: NA; j_call: TRBJ2-7; cdr3_aa: CSAPTPLLDRFSYEQYF
v_call: TRBV6-5; clone_size: few; j_call: TRBJ1-1; cdr3_aa: CASSSSLWGENTEAFF
v_call: TRBV6-6; clone_size: NA; j_call: TRBJ1-2; cdr3_aa: CASSPRGLLYGYTF
v_call: TRBV20-1; clone_size: NA; j_call: TRBJ2-5; cdr3_aa: CSARVGGEETQYF
v_call: TRBV7-2; clone_size: NA; j_call: TRBJ2-3; cdr3_aa: CASSFEVTTDTQYF
v_call: TRBV6-6; clone_size: few; j_call: TRBJ1-1; cdr3_aa: CASSYIQRNTEAFF
v_call: TRBV20-1; clone_size: many; j_call: TRBJ2-2; cdr3_aa: CSARGQGAGLNTGELFF
v_call: TRBV3-1; clone_size: few; j_call: TRBJ2-5; cdr3_aa: CASSQVLSRVETQYF
v_call: TRBV7-9; clone_size: many; j_call: TRBJ2-1; cdr3_aa: CASSFTGTYNEQFF
v_call: TRBV11-2; clone_size: many; j_call: TRBJ2-5; cdr3_aa: CASSSVGTGDSETQYF
v_call: TRBV7-9; clone_size: few; j_call: TRBJ2-7; cdr3_aa: CASSLVGQGVDEQYF
v_call: TRBV7-2; clone_size: many; j_call: TRBJ2-1; cdr3_aa: CASSTLAGETYNEQFF
v_call: TRBV28; clone_size: few; j_call: TRBJ2-1; cdr3_aa: CASTTGRGFYNEQFF
v_call: TRBV20-1; clone_size: few; j_call: TRBJ2-5; cdr3_aa: CSATDRGLRETQYF
v_call: TRBV20-1; clone_size: NA; j_call: TRBJ1-3; cdr3_aa: CSARVAASGNTIYF
v_call: TRBV7-8; clone_size: many; j_call: TRBJ2-5; cdr3_aa: CAANRVVQETQYF
v_call: TRBV28; clone_size: many; j_call: TRBJ1-5; cdr3_aa: CASSLSGQPQHF
v_call: TRBV7-6; clone_size: many; j_call: TRBJ2-1; cdr3_aa: CASSRRTSGEYEQFF
v_call: TRBV20-1; clone_size: NA; j_call: TRBJ2-5; cdr3_aa: CSARNRVRLETQYF
v_call: TRBV5-1; clone_size: few; j_call: TRBJ1-1; cdr3_aa: CASRATGDTEAFF
v_call: TRBV11-3; clone_size: NA; j_call: TRBJ1-1; cdr3_aa: CASSGMNGDTEAFF
v_call: TRBV2; clone_size: many; j_call: TRBJ1-2; cdr3_aa: CASSERGAWNGYTF
v_call: TRBV7-6; clone_size: few; j_call: TRBJ1-4; cdr3_aa: CASSFAGGEKLFF
v_call: TRBV6-2/TRBV6-3; clone_size: many; j_call: TRBJ2-7; cdr3_aa: CASSYSRLGPSYEQYF
v_call: TRBV19; clone_size: few; j_call: TRBJ1-1; cdr3_aa: CASSRRRSSMGTEAFF
v_call: TRBV7-8; clone_size: many; j_call: TRBJ1-1; cdr3_aa: CASSLGGPLNTEAFF
v_call: TRBV29-1; clone_size: NA; j_call: TRBJ2-7; cdr3_aa: CSVEDPPYEQYF
v_call: TRBV12-3/TRBV12-4; clone_size: many; j_call: TRBJ1-2; cdr3_aa: CASSLWAGNGYTF
v_call: TRBV19; clone_size: few; j_call: TRBJ2-4; cdr3_aa: CASGSGTDKIIQYF
v_call: TRBV28; clone_size: NA; j_call: TRBJ1-2; cdr3_aa: CASSTDRGANYGYTF
v_call: TRBV7-8; clone_size: NA; j_call: TRBJ2-1; cdr3_aa: CASSLLTSGANYNEQFF
v_call: TRBV7-2; clone_size: once; j_call: TRBJ1-1; cdr3_aa: CASSLEGRDTEDFF
v_call: TRBV28; clone_size: few; j_call: TRBJ1-2; cdr3_aa: CASRGPLKGFNYGYTF
v_call: TRBV7-2; clone_size: NA; j_call: TRBJ1-5; cdr3_aa: CASSLYGGSGPQHF
v_call: TRBV29-1; clone_size: few; j_call: TRBJ2-1; cdr3_aa: CSVVSPGLAFNEQFF
v_call: TRBV15; clone_size: NA; j_call: TRBJ2-1; cdr3_aa: CATSRDSGRANEQFF
v_call: TRBV12-3/TRBV12-4; clone_size: few; j_call: TRBJ1-1; cdr3_aa: CASSFPWTEAFF
v_call: TRBV11-2; clone_size: NA; j_call: TRBJ1-2; cdr3_aa: CASSPLTDYGYTF
v_call: TRBV4-3; clone_size: few; j_call: TRBJ1-1; cdr3_aa: CASSQVATGGMNTEAFF
v_call: TRBV24-1; clone_size: many; j_call: TRBJ2-1; cdr3_aa: CATSPSGNNEQFF
v_call: TRBV5-1; clone_size: few; j_call: TRBJ2-1; cdr3_aa: CASGTGDGYNEQFF